This T cell receptor beta chain was identified during a study of blood T cells in healthy people across ages. Study information: Capture via template switching afforded approximately one barcoded beta molecule per two T cells. Whole-study findings and limits: Roughly linear declines in TCR beta diversity per million T cells occurred with age. It was held that the diversity estimates obtained from one million T cells were underestimates.

About this clonotype itself: Antigen: not known.

Isolation recovered at least 6.5 million PBMCs from every sample. A second about 7 to 11 cycle PCR used barcoded and J-beta primers. MiXCR was run by TCRdb on the 5' RACE reads, yielding one entry per CDR3 protein. Among about 670,000 distinct CDR3 sequences listed, roughly half were seen once. The CDR3 consists of 13 residues. With 6 bases removed from V and 3 bases from J, the gap between germline ends came to 13 bases. Germline-derived CDR1 and CDR2 are DFQATT and SNEGSKA (reference sequence). Material: blood. The receptor's source is a woman older than 75 in good health. The genes are TRBV20-1 and TRBJ2-3; D is unclear. As DNA, the CDR3 is TGCAGTGCCCTTCCCAGCGAGACAGATACGCAGTATTTT. This encodes CSALPSETDTQYF.